The text below deals with one T cell receptor (beta chain). The antigen it binds to is not known. This entry comes from a study of T cells expressing NK-cell markers (TCRdb year 2020). A note on the overall study: Seven or eight donors provided sorted CD3+CD56+NKG2C+, CD3+CD56+NKG2C- and CD3+CD56-NKG2C+ T-cell subsets, whose TCR beta-chain repertoires were profiled. The study sequenced eight donors, all healthy volunteers chosen at random: three men and five women. Sequencing of the libraries produced 2 x 150 bp reads on Illumina HiSeq 2000/2500, MiSeq or NextSeq. Seven of the eight sequenced donors were HCMV-seropositive and one was HCMV-seronegative.

CDR1 and CDR2 are drawn from the germline V gene: SGHTA, FQGNSA. There are 17 amino acids in the CDR3, from cysteine to phenylalanine inclusive. No DNA accompanies this entry. HCMV serostatus was determined by detecting HCMV-specific IgG in serum with a commercial ELISA kit. Peripheral blood mononuclear cells were isolated from blood by Ficoll density gradient centrifugation. Overall study outcomes, separate from this receptor: Those dominant clonotypes were again the most abundant among CD3+CD56-NKG2C+ cells in a few donors, at about 25-65%. In five to seven donors, the dominant CD3+CD56+NKG2C+ clonotypes were found to rank among the top 10 CD8+ clonotypes and to make up about 1.0-7.5% of CD8+ T cells. Whether the expanded NKG2C-expressing T cell clones were specific for HCMV antigens remained unclear.

Sequencer: Illumina HiSeq 2000. The TCR beta cDNA libraries were made using 5'RACE template switching, a step that added both a universal primer site and unique molecular identifiers. cDNA synthesis was primed from the TCR beta constant segment, followed by two successive PCR amplification steps. The paper's processing steps were these. MIGEC was used to demultiplex reads and group the reads by UMI, and MiTCR was used to assemble and quantify clonotypes. To exclude erroneous sequences, only TCR cDNA sequences supported by at least two reads were retained. The tcR package was used for downstream repertoire analysis, and clonotypes were matched between fractions using CDR3 nucleotide sequence together with V segment. VDJmatch was used to annotate antigen specificity against VDJdb, with one amino acid substitution allowed in CDR3. TCRdb reprocessed the reads, so every CDR3 protein sequence counts as one entry and DNA is not shown. TCRdb's processing, not the study's, gives the V and J calls here. The sample table gives 550,000 to 600,000 distinct CDR3 sequences. Roughly 3.5% of the sample is taken by the ten largest.

The chain couples TRBV7-2 to TRBJ2-6. The sequence was collected from a man aged 18 to 29 in good health. Donor details come from another sample of the same person, matched by shared clones. The sample taken for sequencing was blood T cells: a sorted CD56 or NKG2C T cell subset, CD4+ or CD8+ T cells, or bulk PBMC T cells (not recorded which). The encoded CDR3 is CASSLGAGLSGANVLTF.